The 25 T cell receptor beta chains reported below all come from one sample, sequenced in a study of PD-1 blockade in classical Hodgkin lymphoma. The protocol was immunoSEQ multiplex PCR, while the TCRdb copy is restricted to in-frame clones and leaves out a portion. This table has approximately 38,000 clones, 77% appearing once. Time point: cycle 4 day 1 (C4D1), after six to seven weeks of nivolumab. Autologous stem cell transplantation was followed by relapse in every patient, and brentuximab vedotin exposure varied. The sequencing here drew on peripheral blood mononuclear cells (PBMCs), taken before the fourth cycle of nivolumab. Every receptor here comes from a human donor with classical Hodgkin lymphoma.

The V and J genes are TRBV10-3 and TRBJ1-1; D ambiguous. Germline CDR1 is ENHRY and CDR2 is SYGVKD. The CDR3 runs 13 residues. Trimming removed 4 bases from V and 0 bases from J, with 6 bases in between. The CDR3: CAISALLNTEAFF. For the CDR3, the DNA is TGTGCCATCAGTGCGTTATTGAACACTGAAGCTTTCTTT.

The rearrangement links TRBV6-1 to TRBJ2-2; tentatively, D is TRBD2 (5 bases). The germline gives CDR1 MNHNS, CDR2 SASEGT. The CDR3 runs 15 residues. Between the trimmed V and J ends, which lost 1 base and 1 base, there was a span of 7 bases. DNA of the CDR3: TGTGCCAGCAGTGAAGTTGCGGGGAACACCGGGGAGCTGTTTTTT. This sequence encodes CASSEVAGNTGELFF.

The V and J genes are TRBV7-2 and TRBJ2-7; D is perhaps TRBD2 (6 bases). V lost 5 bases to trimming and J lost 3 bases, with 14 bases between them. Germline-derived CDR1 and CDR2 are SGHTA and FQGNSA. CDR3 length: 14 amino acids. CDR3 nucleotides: TGTGCCAGCAGCGGGACCTGGGGAGGCTACGAGCAGTACTTC. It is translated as CASSGTWGGYEQYF.

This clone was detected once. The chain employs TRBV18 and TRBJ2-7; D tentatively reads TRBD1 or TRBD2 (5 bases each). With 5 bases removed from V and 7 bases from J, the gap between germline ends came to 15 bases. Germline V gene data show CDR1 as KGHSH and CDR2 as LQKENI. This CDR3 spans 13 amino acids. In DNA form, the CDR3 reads TGTGCCAGCTCATCCGGGGCCGATCGGGAGCAGTACTTC. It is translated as CASSSGADREQYF. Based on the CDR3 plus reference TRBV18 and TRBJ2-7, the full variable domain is NAGVMQNPRHLVRRRGQEARLRCSPMKGHSHVYWYRQLPEEGLKFMVYLQKENIIDESGMPKERFSAEFPKEGPSILRIQQVVRGDSAAYFCASSSGADREQYFGPGTRLTVT.

The CDR3 DNA reads TGTGCCAGCTCTGGGGGATGGGATCAGCCCCAGCATTTT. This encodes CASSGGWDQPQHF. This chain uses TRBV9 with TRBJ1-5; TRBD1 is a possible D gene (5 bases). Germline CDR1 and CDR2: SGDLS and YYNGEE. This CDR3 contains 13 residues. Trimming removed 7 bases from V and 5 bases from J, with 13 bases in between.

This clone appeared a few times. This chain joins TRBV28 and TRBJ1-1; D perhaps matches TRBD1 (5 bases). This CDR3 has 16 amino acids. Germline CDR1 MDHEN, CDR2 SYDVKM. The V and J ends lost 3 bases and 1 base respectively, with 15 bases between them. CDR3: CASSFVGRASNTEAFF. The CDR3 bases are TGTGCCAGCAGTTTCGTCGGCAGGGCATCGAACACTGAAGCTTTCTTT. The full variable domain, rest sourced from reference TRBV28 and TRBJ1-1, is DVKVTQSSRYLVKRTGEKVFLECVQDMDHENMFWYRQDPGLGLRLIYFSYDVKMKEKGDIPEGYSVSREKKERFSLILESASTNQTSMYLCASSFVGRASNTEAFFGQGTRLTVV.

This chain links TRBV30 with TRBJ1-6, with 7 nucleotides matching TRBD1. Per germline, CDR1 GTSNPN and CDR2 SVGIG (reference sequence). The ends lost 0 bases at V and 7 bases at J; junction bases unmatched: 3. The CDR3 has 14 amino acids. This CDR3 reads CAWSVGTENSPLHF. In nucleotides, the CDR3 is TGTGCCTGGAGTGTAGGGACAGAGAATTCACCCCTCCACTTT.

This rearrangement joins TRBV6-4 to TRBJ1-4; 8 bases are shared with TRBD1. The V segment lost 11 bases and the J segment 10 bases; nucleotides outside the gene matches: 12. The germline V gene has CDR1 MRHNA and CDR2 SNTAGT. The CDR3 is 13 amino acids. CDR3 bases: TGTGCCGGAGAACAGGGGGTCTGGGTAAAACTGTTTTTT. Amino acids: CAGEQGVWVKLFF.

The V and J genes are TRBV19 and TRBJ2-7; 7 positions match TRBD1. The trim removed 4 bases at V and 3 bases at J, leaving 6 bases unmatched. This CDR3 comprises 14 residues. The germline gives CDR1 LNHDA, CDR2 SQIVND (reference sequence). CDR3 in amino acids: CASSKRTGSYEQYF. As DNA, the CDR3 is TGTGCCAGTAGTAAAAGGACAGGCAGCTACGAGCAGTACTTC. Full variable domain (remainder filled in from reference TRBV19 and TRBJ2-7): DGGITQSPKYLFRKEGQNVTLSCEQNLNHDAMYWYRQDPGQGLRLIYYSQIVNDFQKGDIAEGYSVSREKKESFPLTVTSAQKNPTAFYLCASSKRTGSYEQYFGPGTRLTVT.

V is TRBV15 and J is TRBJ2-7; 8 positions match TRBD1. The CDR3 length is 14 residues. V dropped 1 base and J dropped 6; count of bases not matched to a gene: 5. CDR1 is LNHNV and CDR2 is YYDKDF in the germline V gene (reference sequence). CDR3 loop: CATSRGRGLVEQYF. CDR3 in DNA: TGTGCCACCAGCAGAGGCAGGGGGCTAGTCGAGCAGTACTTC.

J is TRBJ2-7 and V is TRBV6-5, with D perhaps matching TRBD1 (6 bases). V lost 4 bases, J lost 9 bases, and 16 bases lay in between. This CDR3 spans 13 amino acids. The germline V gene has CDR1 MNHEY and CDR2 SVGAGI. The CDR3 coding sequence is TGTGCCAGCAGTTCCGGGACAATCGGTTGGCAGTACTTC. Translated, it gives CASSSGTIGWQYF.

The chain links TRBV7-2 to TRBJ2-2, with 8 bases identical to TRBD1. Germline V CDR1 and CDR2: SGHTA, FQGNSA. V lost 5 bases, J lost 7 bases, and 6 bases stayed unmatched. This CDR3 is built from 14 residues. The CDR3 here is CASSVQGAVGELFF. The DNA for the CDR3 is TGTGCCAGCAGCGTTCAGGGGGCAGTCGGGGAGCTGTTTTTT. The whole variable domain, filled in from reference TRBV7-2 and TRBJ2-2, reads GAGVSQSPSNKVTEKGKDVELRCDPISGHTALYWYRQSLGQGLEFLIYFQGNSAPDKSGLPSDRFSAERTGGSVSTLTIQRTQQEDSAVYLCASSVQGAVGELFFGEGSRLTVL.

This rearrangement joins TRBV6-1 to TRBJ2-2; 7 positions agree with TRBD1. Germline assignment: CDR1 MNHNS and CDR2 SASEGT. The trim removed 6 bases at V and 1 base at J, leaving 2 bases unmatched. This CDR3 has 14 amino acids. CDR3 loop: CASRWDRNTGELFF. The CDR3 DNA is TGTGCCAGCAGGTGGGACAGGAACACCGGGGAGCTGTTTTTT.

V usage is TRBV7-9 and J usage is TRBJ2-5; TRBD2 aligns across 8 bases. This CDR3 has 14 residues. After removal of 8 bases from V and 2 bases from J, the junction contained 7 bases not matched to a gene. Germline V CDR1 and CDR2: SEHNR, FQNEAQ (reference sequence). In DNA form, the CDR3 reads TGTGCCAGCCGGGGGGGCCGGAGGCAAGAGACCCAGTACTTC. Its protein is CASRGGRRQETQYF.

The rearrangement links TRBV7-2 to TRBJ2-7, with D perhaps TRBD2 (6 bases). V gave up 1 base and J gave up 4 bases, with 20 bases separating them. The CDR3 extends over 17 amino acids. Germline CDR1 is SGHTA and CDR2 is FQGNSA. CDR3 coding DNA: TGTGCCAGCAGCTTAGGAGGTTTGCAGGAGGGAGGATACGAGCAGTACTTC. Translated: CASSLGGLQEGGYEQYF.

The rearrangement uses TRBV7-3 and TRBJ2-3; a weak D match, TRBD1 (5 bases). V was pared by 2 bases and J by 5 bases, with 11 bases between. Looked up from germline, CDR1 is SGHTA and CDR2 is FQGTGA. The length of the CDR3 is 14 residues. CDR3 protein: CASSLVGAGDTQYF. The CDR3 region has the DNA TGTGCCAGCAGCTTAGTAGGGGCCGGAGATACGCAGTATTTT.

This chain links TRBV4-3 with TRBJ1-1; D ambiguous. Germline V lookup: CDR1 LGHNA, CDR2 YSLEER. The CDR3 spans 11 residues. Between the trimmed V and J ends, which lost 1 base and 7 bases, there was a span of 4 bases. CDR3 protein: CASSQGGEAFF. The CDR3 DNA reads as TGCGCCAGCAGCCAAGGGGGTGAAGCTTTCTTT.

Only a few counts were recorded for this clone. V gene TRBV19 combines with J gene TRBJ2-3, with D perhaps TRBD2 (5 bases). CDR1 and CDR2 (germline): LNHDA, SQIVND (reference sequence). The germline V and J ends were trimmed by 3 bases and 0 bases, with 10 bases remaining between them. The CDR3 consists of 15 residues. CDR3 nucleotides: TGTGCCAGTAGTATTAGCGTAACTAGCACAGATACGCAGTATTTT. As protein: CASSISVTSTDTQYF.

The CDR3 DNA is TGTGCCAGCAGTGGCCCTCGGACCGCCCTGGAGACCCAGTACTTC. Protein: CASSGPRTALETQYF. J is TRBJ2-5 and V is TRBV25-1; no firm D call. Trimming removed 4 bases at V and 5 bases at J, with 17 bases between. The CDR3 is 15 residues long. Germline-derived CDR1 and CDR2 are MGHDK and SYGVNS.

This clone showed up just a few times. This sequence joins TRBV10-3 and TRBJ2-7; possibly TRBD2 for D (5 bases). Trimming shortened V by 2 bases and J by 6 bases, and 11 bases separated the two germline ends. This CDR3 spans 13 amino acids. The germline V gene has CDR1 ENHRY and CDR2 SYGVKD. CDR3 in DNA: TGTGCCATCAGTGAGGTTTCCGGAGGCGAGCAGTACTTC. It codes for CAISEVSGGEQYF.

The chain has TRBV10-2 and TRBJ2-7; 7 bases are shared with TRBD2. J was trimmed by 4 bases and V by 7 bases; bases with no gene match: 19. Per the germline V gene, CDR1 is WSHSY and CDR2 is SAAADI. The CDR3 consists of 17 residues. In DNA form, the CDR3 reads TGCGCCAGCAATGTGGAGGGAGGGGACTCCCGCTGGTACGAGCAGTACTTC. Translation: CASNVEGGDSRWYEQYF.

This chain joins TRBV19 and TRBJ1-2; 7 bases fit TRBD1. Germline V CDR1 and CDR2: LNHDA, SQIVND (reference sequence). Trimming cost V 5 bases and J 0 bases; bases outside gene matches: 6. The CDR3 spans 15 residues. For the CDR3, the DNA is TGTGCCAGTAGTTCTTCAGGGGGGACTAACTATGGCTACACCTTC. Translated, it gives CASSSSGGTNYGYTF.

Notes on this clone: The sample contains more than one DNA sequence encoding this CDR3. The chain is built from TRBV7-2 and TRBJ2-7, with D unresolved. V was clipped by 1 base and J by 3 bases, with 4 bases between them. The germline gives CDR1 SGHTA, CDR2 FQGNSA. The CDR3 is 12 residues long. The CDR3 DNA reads TGTGCCAGCAGCTTAGTGGGCTACGAGCAGTACTTC. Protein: CASSLVGYEQYF.

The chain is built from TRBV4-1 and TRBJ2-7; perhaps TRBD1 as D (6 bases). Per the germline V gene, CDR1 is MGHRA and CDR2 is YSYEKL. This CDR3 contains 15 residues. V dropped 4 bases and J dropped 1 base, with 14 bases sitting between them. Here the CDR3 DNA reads TGCGCCAGCAGCCTAAAGATTGACAGGTCCTACGAGCAGTACTTC. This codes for CASSLKIDRSYEQYF.

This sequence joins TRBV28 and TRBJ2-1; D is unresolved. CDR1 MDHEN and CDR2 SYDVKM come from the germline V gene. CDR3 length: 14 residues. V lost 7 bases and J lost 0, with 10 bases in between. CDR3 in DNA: TGTGCCAGCATCGGAACTCTCTCCTACAATGAGCAGTTCTTC. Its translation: CASIGTLSYNEQFF.